This T cell receptor (beta chain) was retrieved from a study of T cell changes during pregnancy in multiple sclerosis. This clone was picked up one time. Method: immunoSEQ multiplex PCR; TCRdb's copy keeps in-frame clones and lacks some. The top ten hold approximately 1.6% of the sample, which has 85,000 to 130,000 clones, less than 95% seen once. Germline-derived CDR1 and CDR2 are SEHNR and FQNEAQ (reference sequence). The CDR3 is 16 residues long. Between the trimmed V and J ends, which lost 5 bases and 8 bases, there was a span of 19 bases. The gene calls are TRBV7-9 and TRBJ1-6; no firm D call. Sequenced here: peripheral blood, sampled after pregnancy. The sequence came from a female donor with multiple sclerosis, enrolled in a pregnancy study. The CDR3 here is CASSRGSTHLHSPLHF. The CDR3 coding sequence is TGTGCCAGCAGCCGAGGGTCCACCCATCTCCATTCACCCCTCCACTTT.